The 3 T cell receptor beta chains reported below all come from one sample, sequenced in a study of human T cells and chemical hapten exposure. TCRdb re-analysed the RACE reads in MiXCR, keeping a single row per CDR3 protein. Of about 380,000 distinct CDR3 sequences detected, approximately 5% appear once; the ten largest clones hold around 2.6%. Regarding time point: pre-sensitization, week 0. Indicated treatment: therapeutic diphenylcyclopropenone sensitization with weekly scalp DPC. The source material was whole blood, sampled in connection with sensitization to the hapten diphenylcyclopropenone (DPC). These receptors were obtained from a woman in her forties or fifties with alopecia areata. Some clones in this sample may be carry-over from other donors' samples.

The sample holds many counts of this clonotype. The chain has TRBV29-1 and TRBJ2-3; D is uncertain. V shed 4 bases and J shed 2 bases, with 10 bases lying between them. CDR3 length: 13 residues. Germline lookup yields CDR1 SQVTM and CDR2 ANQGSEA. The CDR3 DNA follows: TGCAGCGTTGTAGGAGATACCACAGATACGCAGTATTTT. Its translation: CSVVGDTTDTQYF.

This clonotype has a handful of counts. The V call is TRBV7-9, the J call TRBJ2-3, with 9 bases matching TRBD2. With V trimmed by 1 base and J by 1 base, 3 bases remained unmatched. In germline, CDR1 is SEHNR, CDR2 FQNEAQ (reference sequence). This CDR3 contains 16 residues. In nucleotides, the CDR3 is TGTGCCAGCAGCTTAGGACGGACTAGCGGCACAGATACGCAGTATTTT. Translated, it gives CASSLGRTSGTDTQYF.

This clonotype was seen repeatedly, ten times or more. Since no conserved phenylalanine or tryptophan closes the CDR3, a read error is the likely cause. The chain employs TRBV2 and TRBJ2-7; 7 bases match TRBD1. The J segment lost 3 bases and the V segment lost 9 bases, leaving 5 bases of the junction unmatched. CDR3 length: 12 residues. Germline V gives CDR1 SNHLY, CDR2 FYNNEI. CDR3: CASRDRSYEQYS. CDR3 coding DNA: TGTGCCAGTCGGGACAGAAGCTACGAGCAGTACTCC.